The T cell receptor (beta chain) described here comes from a study of molecular identifiers for immune sequencing clone quantification. Using its own MiXCR run on the PCR reads, TCRdb lists one record per CDR3 protein. Of approximately 590,000 distinct CDR3 sequences listed, over 25% are singletons. This clonotype was picked up many times. The germline gives CDR1 MNHNS, CDR2 SASEGT. This CDR3 region has 15 residues. The V segment lost 2 bases and the J segment 4 bases; nucleotides outside the gene matches: 4. Sequencing input: naive CD8+ T cells from blood, with Jurkat cell RNA spiked in. The subset here: FACS-sorted CD8+CD4-CCR7+CD45RA+ naive T cells. The TCR was taken from a human donor in good health. Some libraries in this study had Jurkat cell RNA spiked in. This chain joins TRBV6-1 and TRBJ2-7; 11 bases are shared with TRBD1. The CDR3 DNA sequence: TGTGCCAGCAGTGAAATCGGGACAGGGGGATACGAGCAGTACTTC. Its protein is CASSEIGTGGYEQYF.